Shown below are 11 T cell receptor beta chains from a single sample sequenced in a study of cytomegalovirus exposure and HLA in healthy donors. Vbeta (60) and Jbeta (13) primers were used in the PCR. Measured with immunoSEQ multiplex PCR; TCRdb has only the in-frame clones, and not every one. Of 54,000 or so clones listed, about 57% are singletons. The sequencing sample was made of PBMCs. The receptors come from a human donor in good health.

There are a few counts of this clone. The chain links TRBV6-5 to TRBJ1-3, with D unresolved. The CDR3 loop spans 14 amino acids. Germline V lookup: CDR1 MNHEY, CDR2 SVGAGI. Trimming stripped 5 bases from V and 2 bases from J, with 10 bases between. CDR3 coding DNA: TGTGCCAGCAGTCAGTTCTCTGCTGGAAACACCATATATTTT. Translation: CASSQFSAGNTIYF.

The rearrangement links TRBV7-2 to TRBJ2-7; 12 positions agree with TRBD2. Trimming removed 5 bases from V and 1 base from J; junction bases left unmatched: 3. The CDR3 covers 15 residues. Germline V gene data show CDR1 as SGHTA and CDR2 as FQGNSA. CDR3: CASSTTSGGSYEQYF. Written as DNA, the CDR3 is TGTGCCAGCAGCACGACTAGCGGGGGATCCTACGAGCAGTACTTC.

CDR3 DNA: TGTGCCAGCAGCCCAGGTTTGGGGGCGGGTCAGCCCCAGCATTTT. As protein: CASSPGLGAGQPQHF. The chain recombines TRBV7-9 with TRBJ1-5, with a weak D call TRBD1 (6 bases). V lost 5 bases and J 6 bases, leaving 17 bases between the germline ends. Germline V gene data show CDR1 as SEHNR and CDR2 as FQNEAQ (reference sequence). CDR3 length: 15 amino acids.

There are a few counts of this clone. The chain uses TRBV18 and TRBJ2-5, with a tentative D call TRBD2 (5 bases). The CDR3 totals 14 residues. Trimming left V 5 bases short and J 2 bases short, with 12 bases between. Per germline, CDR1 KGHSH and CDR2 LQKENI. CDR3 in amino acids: CASSRGQLQETQYF. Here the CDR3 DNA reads TGTGCCAGCTCAAGAGGGCAGCTACAAGAGACCCAGTACTTC. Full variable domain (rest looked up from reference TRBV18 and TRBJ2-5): NAGVMQNPRHLVRRRGQEARLRCSPMKGHSHVYWYRQLPEEGLKFMVYLQKENIIDESGMPKERFSAEFPKEGPSILRIQQVVRGDSAAYFCASSRGQLQETQYFGPGTRLLVL.

DNA of the CDR3: TGCGCCAGCAGCTCCCATCGCGGGGGCACAGATACGCAGTATTTT. Its protein is CASSSHRGGTDTQYF. This rearrangement joins TRBV5-1 to TRBJ2-3, with TRBD2 as a possible D gene (6 bases). The germline V gene has CDR1 SGHRS and CDR2 YFSETQ. V gave up 3 bases and J gave up 1 base, with 12 bases separating them. The CDR3 spans 15 residues.

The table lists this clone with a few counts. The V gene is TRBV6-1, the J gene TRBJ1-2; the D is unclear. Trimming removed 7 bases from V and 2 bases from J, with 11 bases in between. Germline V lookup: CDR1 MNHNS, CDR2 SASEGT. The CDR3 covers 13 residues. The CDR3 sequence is CASNKPGNYGYTF. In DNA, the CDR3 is TGTGCCAGCAATAAGCCGGGAAACTATGGCTACACCTTC.

The CDR3: CASSFMSGGSTDTQYF. The CDR3 nucleotides are TGTGCCAGCAGCTTCATGAGCGGGGGGAGCACAGATACGCAGTATTTT. The chain uses TRBV7-2 and TRBJ2-3, with TRBD2 matching over 9 bases. From germline, CDR1 is SGHTA and CDR2 FQGNSA. V lost 3 bases to trimming and J lost 0 bases; unmatched junction nucleotides: 4. This CDR3 region has 16 residues.

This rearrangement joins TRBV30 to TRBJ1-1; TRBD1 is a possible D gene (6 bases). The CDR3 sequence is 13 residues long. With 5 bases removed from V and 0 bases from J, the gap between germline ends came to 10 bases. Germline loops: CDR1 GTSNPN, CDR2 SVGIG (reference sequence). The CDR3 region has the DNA TGTGCCTGGGAAGGACAGCTGAACACTGAAGCTTTCTTT. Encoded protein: CAWEGQLNTEAFF.

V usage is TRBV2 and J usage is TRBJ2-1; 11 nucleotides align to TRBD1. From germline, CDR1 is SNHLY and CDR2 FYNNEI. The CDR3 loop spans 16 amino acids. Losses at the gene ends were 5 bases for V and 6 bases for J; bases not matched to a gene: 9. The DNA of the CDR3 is TGTGCCAGCAGTCCGCGGACAGGGGGCACGGGCAATGAGCAGTTCTTC. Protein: CASSPRTGGTGNEQFF.

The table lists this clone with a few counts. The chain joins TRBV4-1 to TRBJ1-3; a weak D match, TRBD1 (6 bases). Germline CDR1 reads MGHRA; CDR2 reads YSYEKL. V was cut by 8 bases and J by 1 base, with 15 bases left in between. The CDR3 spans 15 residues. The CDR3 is CASSTDRTSGNTIYF. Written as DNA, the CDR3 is TGCGCCAGCTCTACCGACAGGACGTCTGGAAACACCATATATTTT.

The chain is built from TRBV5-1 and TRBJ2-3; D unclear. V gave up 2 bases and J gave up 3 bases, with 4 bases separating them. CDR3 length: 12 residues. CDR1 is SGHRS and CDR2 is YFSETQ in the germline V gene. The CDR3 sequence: CASSFRTDTQYF. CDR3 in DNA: TGCGCCAGCAGCTTTAGAACAGATACGCAGTATTTT.